This TCR beta chain was obtained from a study of blood T cells in healthy people across ages. V lost 3 bases and J 5 bases, leaving 16 bases between the germline ends. Germline CDR1 is DFQATT and CDR2 is SNEGSKA (reference sequence). The length of the CDR3 is 14 residues. Then a second PCR, running roughly 7 to 11 cycles, was carried out with a sample-barcoded 5' primer and a J-beta primer mix. TCRdb reprocessed the 5' RACE reads with MiXCR, giving one entry per CDR3 protein. The table lists about 1.8 million distinct CDR3 sequences, about 50% of them singletons, with 2.1% in the top ten. Study conclusions and caveats: Higher diversity and more naive CD4+ cells were features of long-lived donors, compared to aged donors.

This clonotype was counted a few times. Its antigen is undetermined. No fewer than 6 micrograms of total RNA were isolated from every sample. This chain joins TRBV20-1 and TRBJ2-5, with a possible D match to TRBD2 (5 bases). Input material: blood. The TCR was taken from a woman aged 40 to 50 in good health. The CDR3 sequence is CSASPWGDGETQYF. As DNA, the CDR3 is TGCAGTGCTAGCCCCTGGGGAGATGGGGAGACCCAGTACTTC.